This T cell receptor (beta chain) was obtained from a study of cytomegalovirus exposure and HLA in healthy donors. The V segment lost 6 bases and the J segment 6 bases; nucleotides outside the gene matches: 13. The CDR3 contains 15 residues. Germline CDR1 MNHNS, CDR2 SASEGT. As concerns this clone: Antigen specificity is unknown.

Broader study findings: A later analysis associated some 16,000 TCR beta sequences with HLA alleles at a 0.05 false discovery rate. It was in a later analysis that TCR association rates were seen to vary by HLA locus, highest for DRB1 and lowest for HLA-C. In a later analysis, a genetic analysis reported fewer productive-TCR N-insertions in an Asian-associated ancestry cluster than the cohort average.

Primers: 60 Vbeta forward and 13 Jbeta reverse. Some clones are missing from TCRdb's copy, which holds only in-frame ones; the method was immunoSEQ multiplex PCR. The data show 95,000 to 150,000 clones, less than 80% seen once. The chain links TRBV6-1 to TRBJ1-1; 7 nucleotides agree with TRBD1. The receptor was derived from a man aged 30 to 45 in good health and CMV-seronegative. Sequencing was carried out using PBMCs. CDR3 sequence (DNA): TGTGCCAGCAGGGACCGTCTAGACAGGGTCCCTGAAGCTTTCTTT. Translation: CASRDRLDRVPEAFF.